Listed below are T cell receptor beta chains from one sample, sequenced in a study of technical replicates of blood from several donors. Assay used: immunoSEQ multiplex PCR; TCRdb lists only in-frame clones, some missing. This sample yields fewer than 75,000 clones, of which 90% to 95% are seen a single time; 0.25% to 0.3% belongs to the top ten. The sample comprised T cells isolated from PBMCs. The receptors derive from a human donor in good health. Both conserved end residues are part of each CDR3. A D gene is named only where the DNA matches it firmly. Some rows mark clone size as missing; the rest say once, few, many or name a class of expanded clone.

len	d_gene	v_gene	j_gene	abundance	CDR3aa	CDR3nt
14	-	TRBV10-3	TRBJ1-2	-	CAISGGSGDYGYTF	TGTGCCATCAGTGGCGGCTCAGGGGACTATGGCTACACCTTC
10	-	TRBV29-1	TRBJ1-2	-	CSVADYGYTF	TGCAGCGTTGCGGACTATGGCTACACCTTC
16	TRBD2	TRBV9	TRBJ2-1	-	CASSVGAGLELPLMFF	TGTGCCAGCAGCGTAGGGGCGGGACTAGAGCTCCCTCTTATGTTCTTC
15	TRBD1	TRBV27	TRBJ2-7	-	CASSWTGTGDYEQYF	TGTGCCAGCAGTTGGACCGGGACAGGAGACTACGAGCAGTACTTC
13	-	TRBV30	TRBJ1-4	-	CASLRGFNEKLFF	TGTGCCTCCCTAAGGGGGTTTAATGAAAAACTGTTTTTT
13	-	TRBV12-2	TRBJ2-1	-	CASRLAGGDEQFF	TGTGCAAGTCGCTTAGCTGGGGGCGATGAGCAGTTCTTC
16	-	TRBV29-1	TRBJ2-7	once	CSVARITVQGTYEQYF	TGCAGCGTTGCCCGCATTACAGTTCAGGGGACATACGAGCAGTACTTC
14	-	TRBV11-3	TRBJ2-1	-	CASSLRLGGNEQFF	TGTGCCAGCAGCTTGAGGTTGGGTGGCAATGAGCAGTTCTTC
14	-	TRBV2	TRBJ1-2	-	CASSEYGRLDGYTF	TGTGCCAGCAGTGAATATGGGAGATTGGATGGCTACACCTTC
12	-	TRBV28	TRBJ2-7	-	CASSFGGGEQYF	TGTGCCAGCAGTTTTGGGGGCGGCGAGCAGTACTTC
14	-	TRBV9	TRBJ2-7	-	CASSVVPSSYEQYF	TGTGCCAGCAGCGTAGTTCCGAGCTCCTACGAGCAGTACTTC
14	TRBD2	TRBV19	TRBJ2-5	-	CASSPGGAVETQYF	TGTGCCAGTAGTCCCGGGGGGGCCGTTGAGACCCAGTACTTC
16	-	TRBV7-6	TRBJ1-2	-	CASPLYRGVHRGGYTF	TGTGCCAGCCCCTTATACCGCGGCGTCCACCGCGGTGGCTACACCTTC
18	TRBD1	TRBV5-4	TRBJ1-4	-	CASSPARGAGGVNEKLFF	TGTGCCAGCAGCCCGGCGAGGGGGGCAGGGGGCGTTAATGAAAAACTGTTTTTT
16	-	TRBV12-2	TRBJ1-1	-	CASRLAARVIDTEAFF	TGTGCAAGTCGCTTAGCGGCCAGGGTAATAGACACTGAAGCTTTCTTT
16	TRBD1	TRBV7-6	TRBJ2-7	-	CASSLAVGGASYEQYF	TGTGCCAGCAGCTTAGCGGTAGGGGGCGCATCCTACGAGCAGTACTTC
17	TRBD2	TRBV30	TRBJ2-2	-	CAREGAQASGRTGELFF	TGTGCCCGAGAGGGGGCGCAGGCTAGCGGGAGAACCGGGGAGCTGTTTTTT
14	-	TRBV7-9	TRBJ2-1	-	CASRLPTGKHEQFF	TGTGCCAGCAGACTACCAACAGGGAAGCATGAGCAGTTCTTC
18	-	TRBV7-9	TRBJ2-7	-	CASSPRDRVLAGVYEQYF	TGTGCCAGCAGCCCCCGGGACAGGGTTCTAGCGGGGGTATACGAGCAGTACTTC
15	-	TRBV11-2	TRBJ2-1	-	CASSSLTGKYNEQFF	TGTGCCAGCAGCTCGTTGACAGGAAAGTACAATGAGCAGTTCTTC
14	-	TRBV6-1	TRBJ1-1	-	CASSDGGENTEAFF	TGTGCCAGCAGTGATGGAGGGGAAAACACTGAAGCTTTCTTT
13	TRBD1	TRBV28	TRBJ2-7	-	CASSPGTGSEQYF	TGTGCCAGCAGTCCAGGGACAGGGAGCGAGCAGTACTTC
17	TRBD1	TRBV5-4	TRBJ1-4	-	CASSLAHNRGYGEKLFF	TGTGCCAGCAGCTTGGCCCACAACAGGGGGTATGGTGAAAAACTGTTTTTT
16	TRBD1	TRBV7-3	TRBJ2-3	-	CASSRAGTGYSDTQYF	TGTGCCAGCAGCAGGGCCGGGACAGGGTATTCAGATACGCAGTATTTT
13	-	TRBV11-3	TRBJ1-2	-	CASSLVTDYGYTF	TGTGCCAGCAGCTTAGTTACGGACTATGGCTACACCTTC
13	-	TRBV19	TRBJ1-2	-	CASRNPGVAGYTF	TGTGCCAGTAGAAATCCCGGGGTAGCTGGCTACACCTTC
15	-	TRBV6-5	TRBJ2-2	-	CASSYSPGHPGELFF	TGTGCCAGCAGTTACTCTCCAGGGCATCCCGGGGAGCTGTTTTTT
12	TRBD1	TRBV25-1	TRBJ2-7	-	CASEQGAHEQYF	TGTGCCAGCGAACAGGGGGCCCACGAGCAGTACTTC
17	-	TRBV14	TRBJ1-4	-	CASSQEWRAAPNEKLFF	TGTGCCAGCAGCCAAGAATGGCGGGCGGCCCCGAATGAAAAACTGTTTTTT
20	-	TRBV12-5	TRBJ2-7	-	CASGLVSGGQLTLGVYEQYF	TGTGCTAGTGGTTTGGTATCGGGCGGACAGCTAACCCTGGGAGTGTACGAGCAGTACTTC
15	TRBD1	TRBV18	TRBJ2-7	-	CASSPSTGQVYEQYF	TGTGCCAGCTCACCGTCGACAGGGCAGGTCTACGAGCAGTACTTC
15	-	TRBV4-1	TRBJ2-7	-	CASSQIPGEIEEQYF	TGCGCCAGCAGCCAAATACCGGGAGAGATTGAGGAGCAGTACTTC
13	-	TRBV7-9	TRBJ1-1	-	CASSPGSNTEAFF	TGTGCCAGCAGCCCGGGATCGAACACTGAAGCTTTCTTT
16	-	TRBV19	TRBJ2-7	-	CASSERPTRLFNEQYF	TGTGCCAGTAGTGAACGCCCGACTAGACTGTTCAACGAGCAGTACTTC
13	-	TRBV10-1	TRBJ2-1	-	CASSVSGPGEQFF	TGCGCCAGCAGTGTTTCAGGGCCGGGTGAGCAGTTCTTC
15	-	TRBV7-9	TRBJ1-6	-	CASSQGGSYNSPLHF	TGTGCCAGCAGCCAAGGAGGATCCTATAATTCACCCCTCCACTTT
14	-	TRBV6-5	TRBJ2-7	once	CASSYSTATYEQYF	TGTGCCAGCAGTTACTCGACAGCGACCTACGAGCAGTACTTC
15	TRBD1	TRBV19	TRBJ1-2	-	CASSVDRDRDYGYTF	TGTGCCAGTAGTGTTGACCGGGACAGAGACTATGGCTACACCTTC
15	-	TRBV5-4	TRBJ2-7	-	CASSLIRSESYEQYF	TGTGCCAGCAGCTTAATCCGTAGCGAGAGCTACGAGCAGTACTTC
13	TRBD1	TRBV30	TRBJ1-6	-	CVSGSGGNSPLHF	TGTGTGAGCGGGTCAGGGGGTAATTCACCCCTCCACTTT
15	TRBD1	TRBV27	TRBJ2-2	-	CASSLRGGWTGELFF	TGTGCCAGCAGTTTACGAGGGGGCTGGACCGGGGAGCTGTTTTTT
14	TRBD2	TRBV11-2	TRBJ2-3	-	CASSLERAGGSEYF	TGTGCCAGCAGCTTAGAGAGAGCGGGGGGGAGTGAGTATTTT
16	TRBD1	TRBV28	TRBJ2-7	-	CASSLSARGTSYEQYF	TGTGCCAGCAGTTTATCTGCCAGGGGGACAAGCTACGAGCAGTACTTC
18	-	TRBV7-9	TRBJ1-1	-	CASSLARAWTPLNTEAFF	TGTGCCAGCAGCTTAGCGCGAGCCTGGACACCCCTCAACACTGAAGCTTTCTTT
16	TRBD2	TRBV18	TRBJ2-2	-	CASSPPGLASPGELFF	TGTGCCAGCTCACCCCCCGGACTAGCTTCCCCCGGGGAGCTGTTTTTT
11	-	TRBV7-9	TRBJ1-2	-	CASSPPDGYTF	TGTGCCAGCAGCCCGCCGGATGGCTACACCTTC
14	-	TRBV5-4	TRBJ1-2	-	CASSLVTGSYGYTF	TGTGCCAGCAGCTTGGTGACGGGGAGCTATGGCTACACCTTC
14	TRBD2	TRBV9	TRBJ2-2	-	CASSGVAGTGELFF	TGTGCCAGCAGCGGGGTAGCGGGAACCGGGGAGCTGTTTTTT
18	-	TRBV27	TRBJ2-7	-	CASSLGGHVTGPSYEQYF	TGTGCCAGCAGTTTAGGGGGTCACGTAACAGGGCCTTCCTACGAGCAGTACTTC
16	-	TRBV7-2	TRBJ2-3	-	CASSLVILASTDTQYF	TGTGCCAGCAGCTTAGTAATTCTAGCGAGCACAGATACGCAGTATTTT